What follows is one T cell receptor (beta chain) and its context. This sample is part of a study of T cell changes during pregnancy in multiple sclerosis. TCRdb's copy holds only in-frame clones and misses some; the assay was immunoSEQ multiplex PCR. Among some 31,000 clones listed, 80% to 90% were seen once. Sequences were derived from CD8+ T cells from peripheral blood mononuclear cells, sampled in the third trimester of pregnancy. This receptor was obtained from a female donor with multiple sclerosis, enrolled in a pregnancy study.

CDR3 coding DNA: TGTGCCAGCAGCTTATCCCTCTGGACAGGGTCAACCACAGATACGCAGTATTTT. It specifies CASSLSLWTGSTTDTQYF. V and J are TRBV7-2 and TRBJ2-3; 8 nucleotides align to TRBD1. J was trimmed by 2 bases and V by 2 bases; bases with no gene match: 12. Germline assignment: CDR1 SGHTA and CDR2 FQGNSA. CDR3 length: 18 residues.